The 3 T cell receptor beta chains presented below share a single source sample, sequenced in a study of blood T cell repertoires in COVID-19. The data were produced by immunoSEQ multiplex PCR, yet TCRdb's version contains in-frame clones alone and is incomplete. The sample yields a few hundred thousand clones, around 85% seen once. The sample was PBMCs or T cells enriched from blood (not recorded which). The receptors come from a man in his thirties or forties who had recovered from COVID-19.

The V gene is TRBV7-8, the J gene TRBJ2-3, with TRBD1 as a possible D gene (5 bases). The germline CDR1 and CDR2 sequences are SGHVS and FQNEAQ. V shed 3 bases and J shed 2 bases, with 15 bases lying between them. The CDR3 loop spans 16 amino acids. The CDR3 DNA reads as TGTGCCAGCAGCTTTTATTCTCGCAGGGCCACAGATACGCAGTATTTT. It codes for CASSFYSRRATDTQYF.

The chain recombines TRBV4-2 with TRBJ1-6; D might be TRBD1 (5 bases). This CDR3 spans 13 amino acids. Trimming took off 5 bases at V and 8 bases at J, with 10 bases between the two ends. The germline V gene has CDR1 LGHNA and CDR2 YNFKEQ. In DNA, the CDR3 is TGTGCCAGCAGCGAAAGCAGGGATTCACCCCTCCACTTT. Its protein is CASSESRDSPLHF.

The CDR3 nucleotides are TGCGCCAGCAGCCAAGAGGGACACCCCAACACTGAAGCTTTCTTT. Translating gives CASSQEGHPNTEAFF. The chain joins TRBV4-1 to TRBJ1-1; D might be TRBD1 (6 bases). The CDR3 has 15 residues. CDR1 is MGHRA and CDR2 is YSYEKL in the germline V gene. V lost 0 bases and J 2 bases, leaving 10 bases between the germline ends.